This TCR beta chain was found in a study of OX40 agonist ivuxolimab in advanced cancers. A note on the overall study: Ivuxolimab, which targeted the costimulatory receptor OX40 (CD134), was an agonistic, fully human IgG2 monoclonal antibody. Intravenous ivuxolimab was administered to patients every 2 weeks at six dose levels: 0.01, 0.1, 0.3, 1.5, 3 and 10 mg/kg. Among the approximately 50 dose-escalation patients, approximately 20 had hepatocellular carcinoma, approximately 15 melanoma, 9 renal cell carcinoma and 9 head and neck cancer. In the dose-escalation cohort, nearly 85% of patients were male, and the mean age was around 65 years with a range of about 20 to 80. Patients were allowed to have had prior anti-PD-1, anti-PD-L1 or anti-CTLA-4 therapy, and 40% of the dose-escalation patients had been treated with checkpoint inhibitors. Three dose-escalation patients achieved partial responses, one with hepatocellular carcinoma and two with cutaneous melanoma. Peripheral TCRbeta sequencing aimed to test whether ivuxolimab altered TCR sequence diversity and caused clonal T-cell expansion. The paper describes the monotherapy dose-escalation part (N = 52 patients) of the phase I trial of ivuxolimab. What the research found in general, with its limitations: In partial responders in the 0.1-3.0 mg/kg groups, normalized peripheral clonal expansion was found to be among the lowest, especially among CD8+ T cells. The antigen specificity of the peripheral T cells that underwent clonal expansion was not determined. Clonal expansion of both CD4+ and CD8+ blood T cells was observed from baseline to week 6 at doses 0.1 to 3.0 mg/kg. After ivuxolimab, more expanded clones were found on average in CD8+ T cells than in CD4+ T cells. Low levels of normalized T-cell clonal expansion were also seen in some nonresponding patients.

Sequences LGHNA (CDR1) and YNFKEQ (CDR2) are obtained from the germline V gene. The CDR3 runs 16 residues from the cysteine to the phenylalanine. The CDR3 DNA has 48 bases and is translated from base 1. V is reduced by 1 base and J by 5 bases, leaving a spacing of 15 bases between them. The trial excluded patients who had a history of autoimmune disease or were on systemic immunosuppression. Peripheral blood for TCR sequencing was collected from all dose cohorts at baseline, on cycle 4 day 1, and on cycle 7 day 1. The samples were taken from a phase I, first-in-human, multicenter, open-label dose-escalation trial of ivuxolimab. Adults with locally advanced or metastatic melanoma, renal cell, hepatocellular, or head and neck squamous cell carcinoma were enrolled in the trial. Before TCR sequencing, CD4+ T cells and CD8+ T cells from peripheral blood were sorted into separate populations. To note about this clone: Which antigen it targets is not known. Per-base qualities were not stored, and no clone one base away is much larger.

Genomic DNA was isolated from the sorted cells so that the TCRbeta CDR3 region could be sequenced. TCRbeta CDR3 regions were sequenced using the immunoSEQ Assay. Sourced from immuneACCESS, this table was stored by TCRdb with only in-frame sequences that have V and J called. A share of the clones is absent; for the studies checked, an unresolved V gene accounts for under half, and the remainder has no known explanation. Recorded for this sample are tens of thousands of clones; approximately 84% of them occurred a single time. Of the sample, over 2% is held by the ten largest clones. Recombination joined TRBV4-2 with TRBJ2-1; TRBD2 is perhaps the D gene, given 5 matching bases. The input for sequencing was CD4+ or CD8+ T cells sorted from blood, taken in a trial of the OX40 agonist ivuxolimab. The receptor was derived from an adult with an advanced solid tumor such as melanoma, head and neck, liver or kidney cancer. The encoded CDR3 is CASSQGDSMRDNEQFF. In nucleotide form, the sequence is TGTGCCAGCAGCCAAGGGGATAGCATGCGGGACAATGAGCAGTTCTTC.